Shown below are 29 T cell receptor beta chains from a single sample sequenced in a study of blood T cell repertoires in COVID-19. Method: immunoSEQ multiplex PCR; TCRdb's copy keeps in-frame clones and lacks some. Of about 440,000 clones in the sample, around 88% are singletons; the top ten hold over 10%. Input material: peripheral blood. These receptors came from a woman between 45 and 65 years old with COVID-19, enrolled during active disease.

The chain is built from TRBV4-2 and TRBJ2-7, with D unresolved. V lost 0 bases, J lost 7 bases, and 13 bases lay in between. The CDR3 has 14 amino acids. Germline-derived CDR1 and CDR2 are LGHNA and YNFKEQ. CDR3 protein: CASSQDSKLKEQYF. The CDR3 region has the DNA TGTGCCAGCAGCCAAGATAGCAAACTAAAAGAGCAGTACTTC.

The V gene is TRBV3-1 (or the pseudogene TRBV3-2), the J gene TRBJ1-4; possible D gene TRBD1, 5 bases. The ends were cut back, 6 bases at V and 6 bases at J, with 14 bases in the middle. This CDR3 contains 14 residues. Per the germline V gene, CDR1 is LGHDT and CDR2 is YNNKEL (reference sequence). DNA for the CDR3: TGTGCCAGCAGGCAACAAGGAGGGGATGAAAAACTGTTTTTT. Translation gives CASRQQGGDEKLFF.

V is TRBV19 and J is TRBJ2-2, with 8 bases fitting TRBD1. Unmatched junction bases numbered 8, after V lost 7 bases and J lost 7 bases. The CDR3 contains 14 residues. The germline V gene has CDR1 LNHDA and CDR2 SQIVND (reference sequence). The CDR3 region is CASTSDRAYGELFF. CDR3 DNA: TGTGCCAGTACCTCGGACAGGGCATACGGGGAGCTGTTTTTT.

V and J are TRBV18 and TRBJ1-5, with D hard to call. With 3 bases removed from V and 0 bases from J, the gap between germline ends came to 9 bases. The germline V gene has CDR1 KGHSH and CDR2 LQKENI. CDR3 length equals 15 residues. The CDR3 DNA is TGTGCCAGCTCACCCAACAGCTATAGCAATCAGCCCCAGCATTTT. As protein: CASSPNSYSNQPQHF.

The gene calls are TRBV27 and TRBJ2-6, with TRBD1 matching 8 bases. The CDR3 has 17 amino acids. V lost 8 bases to trimming and J lost 0 bases; unmatched junction nucleotides: 9. The germline V gene has CDR1 MNHEY and CDR2 SMNVEV (reference sequence). The chain's CDR3 is CASSPQGAFSGANVLTF. DNA for the CDR3: TGTGCCAGCTCACCCCAGGGGGCTTTCTCTGGGGCCAACGTCCTGACTTTC.

The chain recombines TRBV6-5 with TRBJ2-5; TRBD2 matches 7 bases. The CDR3 has 14 amino acids. Germline V gene lookup returns CDR1 MNHEY and CDR2 SVGAGI. V lost 6 bases and J lost 4; bases outside the gene matches: 8. The CDR3 DNA follows: TGTGCCAGCAGGGCGACGACGGGAGGAGAGACCCAGTACTTC. Translation: CASRATTGGETQYF.

This chain connects TRBV5-1 to TRBJ1-2, with D hard to call. Germline V gives CDR1 SGHRS, CDR2 YFSETQ. The length of the CDR3 is 12 residues. The germline V and J ends were trimmed by 3 bases and 8 bases, with 11 bases remaining between them. CDR3 bases: TGCGCCAGCAGCTCCGGTCGGCGGGGCTACACCTTC. Protein: CASSSGRRGYTF.

The chain is built from TRBV6-5 and TRBJ1-2, with D maybe TRBD1 (5 bases). Between the trimmed V and J ends, which lost 6 bases and 0 bases, there was a span of 11 bases. The CDR3 extends over 14 amino acids. CDR1 MNHEY and CDR2 SVGAGI come from the germline V gene. DNA of the CDR3: TGTGCCAGCAGCGGGGGGAGGACTAACTATGGCTACACCTTC. It specifies CASSGGRTNYGYTF.

Only one count was recorded for this clone. The chain combines TRBV11-2 with TRBJ2-5; D is unresolved. Per germline, CDR1 SGHAT and CDR2 FQNNGV. The CDR3 sequence is 13 residues long. The V end lost 4 bases, the J end lost 7 bases, and 13 bases lay between the germline ends. For the CDR3, the DNA is TGTGCCAGCAGCTCGGCGGCTCCAAGGACCCAGTACTTC. Translation gives CASSSAAPRTQYF.

V gene TRBV19 combines with J gene TRBJ2-3; the D is unclear. The V gene lost 5 bases and the J gene lost 1 base, with 7 bases spanning the gap. CDR1 is LNHDA and CDR2 is SQIVND in the germline V gene (reference sequence). The CDR3 consists of 13 residues. Here the CDR3 DNA reads TGTGCCAGTAGTGTTTCGGGCACAGATACGCAGTATTTT. This sequence encodes CASSVSGTDTQYF.

V is TRBV27 and J is TRBJ2-7; 7 bases map to TRBD1. The CDR3 loop spans 15 amino acids. Germline trimming cut 0 bases from V and 2 bases from J; bases unmatched to any gene: 4. CDR1 and CDR2 from the germline V gene are MNHEY and SMNVEV (reference sequence). CDR3 in amino acids: CASSLSSGQPYEQYF. The CDR3 DNA follows: TGTGCCAGCAGTTTATCTTCGGGACAGCCCTACGAGCAGTACTTC.

The CDR3 bases are TGTGCCAGTAGAGGACAGGGGATCGGTTCACCCCTCCACTTT. The encoded protein is CASRGQGIGSPLHF. V is TRBV19 and J is TRBJ1-6; 9 positions match TRBD1. CDR1 LNHDA and CDR2 SQIVND come from the germline V gene (reference sequence). V lost 6 bases to trimming and J lost 9 bases; unmatched junction nucleotides: 6. This CDR3 spans 14 amino acids. Supplemented by reference TRBV19 and TRBJ1-6, the full variable domain reads DGGITQSPKYLFRKEGQNVTLSCEQNLNHDAMYWYRQDPGQGLRLIYYSQIVNDFQKGDIAEGYSVSREKKESFPLTVTSAQKNPTAFYLCASRGQGIGSPLHFGNGTRLTVT.

V gene TRBV6-5 combines with J gene TRBJ1-5; D remains ambiguous. CDR3 length: 12 residues. V lost 8 bases, J lost 9 bases, and 14 bases lay in between. The V gene's germline CDR1 is MNHEY and CDR2 SVGAGI. The CDR3 region is CASVGPEGPQHF. The CDR3 region has the DNA TGTGCCAGCGTGGGCCCCGAAGGGCCCCAGCATTTT.

V is TRBV9 and J is TRBJ1-1; no reliable D call. Germline V gene lookup returns CDR1 SGDLS and CDR2 YYNGEE. V lost 4 bases and J lost 5, with 15 bases in between. CDR3 size: 14 residues. The CDR3 here is CASSPAGLTTEAFF. Here the CDR3 DNA reads TGTGCCAGCAGCCCCGCCGGCCTGACTACTGAAGCTTTCTTT.

V gene TRBV7-9 combines with J gene TRBJ1-3; D gene unclear. The CDR3 loop spans 13 amino acids. Germline loops: CDR1 SEHNR, CDR2 FQNEAQ (reference sequence). V was shortened by 3 bases and J by 3 bases, with 6 bases between the two germline ends. The CDR3 sequence is CASSFESGNTIYF. The CDR3 DNA follows: TGTGCCAGCAGCTTCGAGAGTGGAAACACCATATATTTT.

The V gene is TRBV6-5, the J gene TRBJ1-3, with D maybe TRBD1 (6 bases). Germline-derived CDR1 and CDR2 are MNHEY and SVGAGI. CDR3 size: 14 residues. V was clipped by 8 bases and J by 2 bases, with 13 bases between them. DNA for the CDR3: TGTGCCAGCCGAGGGGGGGAGACTGGAAACACCATATATTTT. This sequence encodes CASRGGETGNTIYF.

The sample holds a few counts of this clone. This rearrangement joins TRBV3-1 (or the pseudogene TRBV3-2) to TRBJ1-2; a possible D gene is TRBD1 (5 bases). This CDR3 has 11 residues. V was shortened by 5 bases and J by 6 bases, with 7 bases between the two germline ends. CDR1 and CDR2 (germline): LGHDT, YNNKEL (reference sequence). The chain's CDR3 is CASSSRDGYTF. CDR3 nucleotide sequence: TGTGCCAGCAGCTCCAGGGATGGCTACACCTTC.

V is TRBV6-1 and J is TRBJ2-6; possible D gene TRBD1, 5 bases. Looked up from germline, CDR1 is MNHNS and CDR2 is SASEGT. Trimming left V 0 bases short and J 0 bases short, with 6 bases between. This CDR3 is 16 amino acids long. CDR3 coding DNA: TGTGCCAGCAGTGAAGCGACAGCCTCTGGGGCCAACGTCCTGACTTTC. Its protein is CASSEATASGANVLTF.

The chain employs TRBV5-6 and TRBJ1-2; tentative D call: TRBD1 (5 bases). CDR3 length: 14 residues. Per germline, CDR1 SGHDT and CDR2 YYEEEE. The V and J ends lost 2 bases and 4 bases respectively, with 12 bases between them. The CDR3 spells CASSFRDSIYGYTF. Here the CDR3 DNA reads TGTGCCAGCAGCTTCAGGGATTCAATCTATGGCTACACCTTC.

The chain combines TRBV30 with TRBJ1-2, with D tentatively TRBD1 (5 bases). The CDR3 loop spans 11 amino acids. V lost 7 bases and J 2 bases, leaving 8 bases between the germline ends. CDR1 GTSNPN and CDR2 SVGIG come from the germline V gene (reference sequence). CDR3: CASDKNYGYTF. In DNA, the CDR3 is TGTGCCTCGGACAAAAACTATGGCTACACCTTC.

The CDR3 DNA follows: TGTGCCAGCAGTCAATCCGGACAGGGAAGAACTGAAGCTTTCTTT. Translation gives CASSQSGQGRTEAFF. V is TRBV28 and J is TRBJ1-1; the match to TRBD1 covers 8 bases. Trimming removed 5 bases from V and 5 bases from J; junction bases left unmatched: 10. The CDR3 spans 15 residues. Germline V gene sequence: CDR1 MDHEN, CDR2 SYDVKM.

The genes are TRBV5-6 and TRBJ1-2; possible D gene TRBD1, 5 bases. In germline, CDR1 is SGHDT, CDR2 YYEEEE. The CDR3 consists of 13 residues. Trimming cost V 7 bases and J 5 bases, with 15 bases left between them. CDR3 in amino acids: CASGKGFGYGYTF. In nucleotides, the CDR3 is TGTGCCAGCGGAAAGGGGTTCGGGTATGGCTACACCTTC.

The rearrangement uses TRBV5-5 and TRBJ1-1; 8 bases match TRBD1. The CDR3 loop spans 16 amino acids. V lost 0 bases to trimming and J lost 0 bases; unmatched junction nucleotides: 4. The germline CDR1 and CDR2 sequences are SGHKS and YYEKEE (reference sequence). The CDR3 is CASSLAGGYMNTEAFF. In DNA, the CDR3 is TGTGCCAGCAGCTTGGCAGGGGGCTATATGAACACTGAAGCTTTCTTT.

The genes are TRBV5-4 and TRBJ2-2; tentative D call: TRBD2 (7 bases). The CDR3 is 16 amino acids. Germline V CDR1 and CDR2: SGHNT, YYREEE (reference sequence). Deletions cut 6 bases from V and 5 bases from J, with 20 bases between. In nucleotides, the CDR3 is TGTGCCAGCACCCCACTACAGGGAGGGGGAACCGGGGAGCTGTTTTTT. It is translated as CASTPLQGGGTGELFF.

The V and J genes are TRBV5-1 and TRBJ2-5; 12 bases line up with TRBD1. This CDR3 region has 16 residues. CDR1 SGHRS and CDR2 YFSETQ come from the germline V gene. V gave up 2 bases and J gave up 5 bases; unmatched junction bases: 7. The CDR3 DNA follows: TGCGCCAGCAGCTTAATGGGACAGGGGGCATGGGAGACCCAGTACTTC. Encoded protein: CASSLMGQGAWETQYF.

The chain couples TRBV18 to TRBJ2-7, with D tentatively TRBD1 (6 bases). The CDR3 runs 15 residues. V lost 2 bases and J 2 bases, leaving 13 bases between the germline ends. Germline V lookup: CDR1 KGHSH, CDR2 LQKENI. CDR3 protein: CASSPRTAFTYEQYF. CDR3 coding DNA: TGTGCCAGCTCACCAAGGACAGCGTTTACCTACGAGCAGTACTTC.

The chain employs TRBV30 and TRBJ1-1, with 8 nucleotides matching TRBD1. The germline gives CDR1 GTSNPN, CDR2 SVGIG (reference sequence). The CDR3 is 15 amino acids. The junction had 8 bases not matched to a gene; V was cut back by 1 base and J by 4 bases. CDR3 sequence (DNA): TGTGCCTGGAGTGCTCACAGGGGGATAGGCACTGAAGCTTTCTTT. Its protein product is CAWSAHRGIGTEAFF. Drawing the rest from reference TRBV30 and TRBJ1-1, the complete variable domain is SQTIHQWPATLVQPVGSPLSLECTVEGTSNPNLYWYRQAAGRGLQLLFYSVGIGQISSEVPQNLSASRPQDRQFILSSKKLLLSDSGFYLCAWSAHRGIGTEAFFGQGTRLTVV.

The V gene is TRBV3-1 (or the pseudogene TRBV3-2), the J gene TRBJ2-5; D perhaps matches TRBD1 (6 bases). The CDR3 runs 13 residues. V lost 5 bases, J lost 5 bases, and 12 bases lay in between. Germline lookup yields CDR1 LGHDT and CDR2 YNNKEL (reference sequence). The CDR3 protein is CASSGVRGETQYF. CDR3 sequence (DNA): TGTGCCAGCAGCGGGGTTAGGGGGGAGACCCAGTACTTC.

The chain recombines TRBV5-8 with TRBJ1-1; TRBD1 aligns across 8 bases. Unmatched junction bases numbered 1, after V lost 2 bases and J lost 4 bases. Looked up from germline, CDR1 is SGHTS and CDR2 is YDEGEE. The CDR3 contains 13 residues. In nucleotides, the CDR3 is TGTGCCAGCAGCTTCACAGGGGGCACTGAAGCTTTCTTT. This translates into CASSFTGGTEAFF.